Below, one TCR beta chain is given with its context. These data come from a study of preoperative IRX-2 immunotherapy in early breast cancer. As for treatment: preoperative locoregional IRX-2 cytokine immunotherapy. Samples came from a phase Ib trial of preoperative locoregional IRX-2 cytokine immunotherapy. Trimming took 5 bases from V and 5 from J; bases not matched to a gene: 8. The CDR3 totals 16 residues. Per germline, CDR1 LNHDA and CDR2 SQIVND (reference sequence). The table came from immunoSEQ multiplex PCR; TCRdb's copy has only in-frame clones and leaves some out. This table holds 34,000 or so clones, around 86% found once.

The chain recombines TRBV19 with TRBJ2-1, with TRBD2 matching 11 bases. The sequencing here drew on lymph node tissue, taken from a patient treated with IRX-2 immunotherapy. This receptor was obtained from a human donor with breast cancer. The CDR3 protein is CASSPRSGGAHNEQFF. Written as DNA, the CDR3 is TGTGCCAGTAGTCCCCGTAGCGGGGGGGCCCACAATGAGCAGTTCTTC.